A single sample gave rise to the 26 T cell receptor beta chains below, sequenced in a study of T-cell reconstitution after alpha-beta-depleted transplantation in children. Unique molecular identifiers featured in how the TCRbeta library was prepared. TCRdb used MiXCR to reprocess the PCR reads, holding one entry per CDR3 protein. The table has around 130,000 distinct CDR3 sequences, about 9.6% seen once; the top ten hold about 24%. This specimen consisted of PBMCs, mostly from graft donor cells, obtained 180 days after TCRalphabeta/CD19-depleted stem cell transplant. Every receptor here comes from a girl under three years old who had a stem cell transplant for combined immunodeficiency, so the T cells may come from the graft donor.

There are a few counts of this clonotype. The chain combines TRBV4-1 with TRBJ2-1; D is possibly TRBD1 (6 bases). CDR1 MGHRA and CDR2 YSYEKL come from the germline V gene. This CDR3 has 13 amino acids. The germline V and J ends were trimmed by 3 bases and 4 bases, with 7 bases remaining between them. CDR3 protein: CASSQTGYNEQFF. CDR3 bases: TGCGCCAGCAGCCAGACAGGTTACAATGAGCAGTTCTTC.

V and J are TRBV29-1 and TRBJ2-5, with D perhaps assigned TRBD1 or TRBD2 (5 bases each). The CDR3 has 12 residues. CDR1 and CDR2 (germline): SQVTM, ANQGSEA. V gave up 7 bases and J gave up 2 bases, with 11 bases separating them. CDR3 DNA sequence: TGCAGCGCTGGGGGATCTCAAGAGACCCAGTACTTC. Translation: CSAGGSQETQYF. Using reference TRBV29-1 and TRBJ2-5 for the parts outside the CDR3, the full variable domain is SAVISQKPSRDICQRGTSLTIQCQVDSQVTMMFWYRQQPGQSLTLIATANQGSEATYESGFVIDKFPISRPNLTFSTLTVSNMSPEDSSIYLCSAGGSQETQYFGPGTRLLVL.

CDR3 sequence (DNA): TGCAGCACCGTGGGACAGGGGATCTTGAACACTGAAGCTTTCTTT. The encoded protein is CSTVGQGILNTEAFF. V usage is TRBV29-1 and J usage is TRBJ1-1; the match to TRBD1 covers 10 bases. The V gene end was trimmed by 8 bases and the J gene end by 0 bases; junction bases not matched to a gene: 9. The CDR3 sequence is 15 residues long. CDR1 SQVTM and CDR2 ANQGSEA come from the germline V gene.

This clonotype is a singleton in its sample. The rearrangement joins TRBV28 to TRBJ2-7; no firm D call. Germline V gene lookup returns CDR1 MDHEN and CDR2 SYDVKM. The CDR3 has 14 amino acids. Between the trimmed V and J ends, which lost 2 bases and 0 bases, there was a span of 8 bases. The CDR3 sequence is CASSLKRNSYEQYF. In nucleotides, the CDR3 is TGTGCCAGCAGTTTAAAGCGCAACTCCTACGAGCAGTACTTC.

V gene TRBV12-3 or TRBV12-4 combines with J gene TRBJ2-1, with 9 bases identical to TRBD2. This CDR3 comprises 16 residues. V shed 2 bases, J shed 6 bases, and the junction held 8 bases outside the gene matches. CDR3 sequence: CASSLRAGGPGNEQFF. CDR3 nucleotides: TGTGCCAGCAGTTTAAGGGCGGGAGGGCCCGGCAATGAGCAGTTCTTC.

At least ten counts were recorded for this clonotype. J is TRBJ1-4 and V is TRBV6-5, with D tentatively TRBD1 (6 bases). The CDR3 totals 13 residues. The germline V gene has CDR1 MNHEY and CDR2 SVGAGI. V was shortened by 0 bases and J by 8 bases, with 7 bases between the two germline ends. DNA of the CDR3: TGTGCCAGCAGTTACTCAGGGGGGGAAAAACTGTTTTTT. This sequence encodes CASSYSGGEKLFF.

The CDR3 DNA is TGTGCCAGCAGCCAAGTGTTAAATGAGCAGTTCTTC. This codes for CASSQVLNEQFF. The genes are TRBV3-1 and TRBJ2-1; no reliable D call. The CDR3 is 12 amino acids. Trimming cost V 1 base and J 7 bases, with 5 bases left between them. In germline, CDR1 is LGHDT, CDR2 YNNKEL (reference sequence).

This clonotype was recorded a few times. V usage is TRBV5-4 and J usage is TRBJ2-7, with D perhaps TRBD1 (5 bases). The CDR3 length is 14 residues. V was clipped by 0 bases and J by 3 bases, with 10 bases between them. Germline V gives CDR1 SGHNT, CDR2 YYREEE (reference sequence). CDR3 sequence (DNA): TGTGCCAGCAGCTTGGCCGTAGGGGACTACGAGCAGTACTTC. Translated, it gives CASSLAVGDYEQYF.

The chain joins TRBV12-3 or TRBV12-4 to TRBJ2-7; tentative D call: TRBD1 (5 bases). V was pared by 4 bases and J by 4 bases, with 17 bases between. The CDR3 is 15 residues long. The DNA for the CDR3 is TGTGCCAGCAGTTCCTTCGAGGTGGGGCTATACGAGCAGTACTTC. This translates into CASSSFEVGLYEQYF.

This clonotype was counted only a few times. The chain employs TRBV27 and TRBJ2-4; the D gene is possibly TRBD2 (5 bases). The CDR3 runs 16 residues. Trimming shortened V by 7 bases and J by 0 bases, and 16 bases separated the two germline ends. The germline gives CDR1 MNHEY, CDR2 SMNVEV (reference sequence). CDR3 nucleotides: TGTGCCAGCACCCCTACGGGGTACCTAGCCAAAAACATTCAGTACTTC. Translating gives CASTPTGYLAKNIQYF.

Here the CDR3 reads CSADPTGGSRYEQYF. Here the CDR3 DNA reads TGCAGTGCAGATCCAACAGGGGGCTCCAGGTACGAGCAGTACTTC. This chain joins TRBV20-1 and TRBJ2-7; 9 bases are shared with TRBD1. The V and J ends lost 6 bases and 4 bases, in that order; junction bases with no gene match: 13. Germline V gives CDR1 DFQATT, CDR2 SNEGSKA (reference sequence). The CDR3 is made up of 15 amino acids.

The genes are TRBV20-1 and TRBJ2-7, with D unclear. Trimming shortened V by 5 bases and J by 1 base, and 9 bases separated the two germline ends. There are 12 residues in the CDR3. The germline V gene encodes CDR1 DFQATT and CDR2 SNEGSKA (reference sequence). This CDR3 reads CSALGSSYEQYF. CDR3 coding DNA: TGCAGTGCTCTTGGGTCTTCCTACGAGCAGTACTTC.

This clonotype was seen repeatedly, ten times or more. This chain uses TRBV29-1 with TRBJ2-5; D is undetermined. V was cut by 1 base and J by 5 bases, with 5 bases left in between. The V gene's germline CDR1 is SQVTM and CDR2 ANQGSEA. This CDR3 comprises 11 residues. In DNA form, the CDR3 reads TGCAGCGTTGAAGCTGGGGAGACCCAGTACTTC. It is translated as CSVEAGETQYF.

This clonotype has just a few counts. The V call is TRBV5-1, the J call TRBJ1-1; no definite D call. The CDR3 is 14 amino acids. V lost 1 base, J lost 6 bases, and 13 bases lay in between. Germline lookup yields CDR1 SGHRS and CDR2 YFSETQ. In DNA form, the CDR3 reads TGCGCCAGCAGCTTGTGGGGAGGGATCCCTGAAGCTTTCTTT. Translation: CASSLWGGIPEAFF.

This clonotype was detected only a few times. The genes are TRBV11-2 and TRBJ2-5; 8 bases line up with TRBD2. The germline V gene has CDR1 SGHAT and CDR2 FQNNGV. J lost 5 bases, V lost 5 bases, and 7 bases had no gene match. The CDR3 runs to 14 residues. The CDR3 nucleotides read TGTGCCAGCAGCCGAGGGGCTAGCGGGGAGACCCAGTACTTC. As protein: CASSRGASGETQYF.

CDR3 protein: CASSQGASGAFSNTGELFF. Here the CDR3 DNA reads TGCGCCAGCAGCCAAGGTGCCAGCGGAGCCTTCTCAAACACCGGGGAGCTGTTTTTT. The chain couples TRBV4-3 to TRBJ2-2, with TRBD2 as a possible D gene (5 bases). There are 19 residues in the CDR3. Germline V gene sequence: CDR1 LGHNA, CDR2 YSLEER. With 1 base removed from V and 2 bases from J, the gap between germline ends came to 20 bases.

V gene TRBV7-2 combines with J gene TRBJ2-7; TRBD1 matches at 11 bases. The germline V gene encodes CDR1 SGHTA and CDR2 FQGNSA. The V gene end was trimmed by 2 bases and the J gene end by 3 bases; junction bases not matched to a gene: 3. The CDR3 runs to 15 residues. As DNA, the CDR3 is TGTGCCAGCAGCTTACAAGGGACAGGGGGCTACGAGCAGTACTTC. This gives the protein CASSLQGTGGYEQYF.

The V and J genes are TRBV5-1 and TRBJ2-5, with 14 bases that match TRBD2. Germline values: CDR1 SGHRS, CDR2 YFSETQ. The CDR3 is 17 amino acids. The trim removed 3 bases at V and 7 bases at J, leaving 11 bases unmatched. The CDR3 loop is CASSYDPGLAGVGTQYF. Here the CDR3 DNA reads TGCGCCAGCAGCTACGATCCGGGACTAGCGGGAGTGGGGACCCAGTACTTC. Combining the CDR3 with reference TRBV5-1 and TRBJ2-5 gives the whole variable domain KAGVTQTPRYLIKTRGQQVTLSCSPISGHRSVSWYQQTPGQGLQFLFEYFSETQRNKGNFPGRFSGRQFSNSRSEMNVSTLELGDSALYLCASSYDPGLAGVGTQYFGPGTRLLVL.

This clonotype was observed a handful of times. The genes are TRBV20-1 and TRBJ2-5; TRBD1 matches 10 bases. After removal of 3 bases from V and 2 bases from J, the junction contained 3 bases not matched to a gene. The CDR3 loop spans 14 amino acids. Germline-derived CDR1 and CDR2 are DFQATT and SNEGSKA (reference sequence). This CDR3 is CSASGDRGQETQYF. In nucleotides, the CDR3 is TGCAGTGCTAGCGGGGACAGGGGACAAGAGACCCAGTACTTC.

This clonotype has only a few counts. V is TRBV5-6 and J is TRBJ2-3, with D perhaps given as TRBD1 or TRBD2 (6 bases each). Trimming shortened V by 4 bases and J by 8 bases, and 11 bases separated the two germline ends. Germline lookup yields CDR1 SGHDT and CDR2 YYEEEE. This CDR3 spans 12 amino acids. The chain's CDR3 is CASSIGGSTQYF. CDR3 bases: TGTGCCAGCAGCATAGGGGGGAGTACGCAGTATTTT.

This clonotype was counted at least ten times. DNA for the CDR3: TGCAGTGCTAGGTTAACAGAGCCCTATGGCTACACCTTC. This encodes CSARLTEPYGYTF. The rearrangement links TRBV20-1 to TRBJ1-2; D unclear. The V end lost 3 bases, the J end lost 4 bases, and 12 bases lay between the germline ends. Germline V gene data show CDR1 as DFQATT and CDR2 as SNEGSKA (reference sequence). This CDR3 region has 13 residues.

This clonotype has just a few counts. The chain's CDR3 is CASSYYWTSGSKETQYF. Written as DNA, the CDR3 is TGTGCCAGCAGTTACTATTGGACTAGCGGGAGCAAAGAGACCCAGTACTTC. The gene calls are TRBV6-5 and TRBJ2-5; 13 positions agree with TRBD2. This CDR3 has 17 residues. With 1 base clipped from V and 3 bases from J, the junction kept 5 bases outside the gene matches. Germline values: CDR1 MNHEY, CDR2 SVGAGI.

This clonotype occurred a few times. The chain carries TRBV5-1 and TRBJ2-1, with 9 bases lining up with TRBD2. CDR3 length: 16 residues. From germline, CDR1 is SGHRS and CDR2 YFSETQ. Trimming cost V 0 bases and J 3 bases; bases outside gene matches: 4. The CDR3 loop reads CASSLGMRGGYNEQFF. DNA of the CDR3: TGCGCCAGCAGCTTGGGGATGCGGGGGGGCTACAATGAGCAGTTCTTC.

J is TRBJ1-1 and V is TRBV3-1; D might be TRBD1 (5 bases). The CDR3 has 15 residues. The V end lost 4 bases, the J end lost 0 bases, and 12 bases lay between the germline ends. The germline V gene has CDR1 LGHDT and CDR2 YNNKEL (reference sequence). CDR3 sequence (DNA): TGTGCCAGCAGCCTAGGGGCGCCCATGAACACTGAAGCTTTCTTT. It yields the protein CASSLGAPMNTEAFF.

This clonotype has a handful of counts. The genes are TRBV6-1 and TRBJ2-5; D perhaps matches TRBD2 (5 bases). Trimming pared 5 bases from V and 4 bases from J, leaving 14 bases between. The CDR3 has 14 amino acids. Germline V lookup: CDR1 MNHNS, CDR2 SASEGT. The CDR3 sequence is CASSLAGKAETQYF. The CDR3 bases are TGTGCCAGCAGTCTGGCCGGGAAAGCAGAGACCCAGTACTTC.

V is TRBV5-1 and J is TRBJ2-3, with TRBD2 identical over 9 bases. The CDR3 contains 15 residues. The J segment lost 1 base and the V segment lost 1 base, leaving 1 base of the junction unmatched. Per germline, CDR1 SGHRS and CDR2 YFSETQ. The CDR3 DNA is TGCGCCAGCAGCTTGTCTAGCGGGGGCACAGATACGCAGTATTTT. Encoded protein: CASSLSSGGTDTQYF.